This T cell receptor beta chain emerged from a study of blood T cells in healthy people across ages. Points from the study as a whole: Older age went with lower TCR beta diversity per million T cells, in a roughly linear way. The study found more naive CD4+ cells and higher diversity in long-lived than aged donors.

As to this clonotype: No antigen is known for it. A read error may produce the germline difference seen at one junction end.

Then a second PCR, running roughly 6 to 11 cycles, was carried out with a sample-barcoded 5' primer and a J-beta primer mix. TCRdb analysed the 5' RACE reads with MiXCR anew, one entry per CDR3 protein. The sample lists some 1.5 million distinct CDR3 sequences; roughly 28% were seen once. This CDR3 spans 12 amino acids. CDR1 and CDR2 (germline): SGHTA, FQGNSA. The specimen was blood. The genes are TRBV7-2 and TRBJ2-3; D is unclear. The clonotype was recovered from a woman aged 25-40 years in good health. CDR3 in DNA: TGTGCCGGCAGCTCTAACCCAGATACGCAGTATTTT. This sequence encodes CAGSSNPDTQYF.